This is a list of T cell receptor beta chains from one sample in a study of shared clonotypes between healthy human individuals. Some clones are missing from TCRdb's copy, which holds only in-frame ones; the method was immunoSEQ multiplex PCR. The table has around 600,000 clones, more than 95% seen once; the top ten hold 0.3%. Input material: naive CD8+ T cells sorted from blood. The origin of the receptors is a man younger than 45 in good health. CDR3s include the opening cysteine and the closing phenylalanine or tryptophan. D genes are given only for firm matches. Clone size appears in some rows only: once, few, many, or a class for an expanded clone.

clone_size | cdr3_length | j_call | v_call | d_call | cdr3_aa | cdr3_nt
- | 15 | TRBJ2-7 | TRBV9 | - | CASSVNRDGNYEQYF | TGTGCCAGCAGCGTCAACCGGGACGGCAACTACGAGCAGTACTTC
- | 15 | TRBJ2-7 | TRBV11-2 | TRBD1 | CASSRLSWTGDEQYF | TGTGCCAGCAGTCGACTCTCATGGACAGGGGACGAGCAGTACTTC
- | 13 | TRBJ2-7 | TRBV30 | - | CAWSWGEAYEQYF | TGTGCCTGGAGTTGGGGCGAGGCCTACGAGCAGTACTTC
once | 14 | TRBJ2-1 | TRBV6-1 | - | CASKVGGSYNEQFF | TGTGCCAGCAAGGTGGGGGGCTCCTACAATGAGCAGTTCTTC
- | 17 | TRBJ2-1 | TRBV7-6 | - | CASSLGSVGWSYNEQFF | TGTGCCAGCAGCCTAGGTTCGGTAGGGTGGTCCTACAATGAGCAGTTCTTC
- | 15 | TRBJ2-7 | TRBV27 | TRBD1 | CASKRDRVSINEQYF | TGTGCCAGCAAACGGGACAGGGTCAGTATCAACGAGCAGTACTTC
- | 15 | TRBJ2-3 | TRBV25-1 | TRBD2 | CASSGLAQYTDTQYF | TGTGCCAGCAGTGGACTAGCCCAGTACACAGATACGCAGTATTTT
- | 16 | TRBJ2-1 | TRBV7-9 | TRBD2 | CASRMGLAGIGNEQFF | TGTGCCAGCAGAATGGGACTAGCGGGAATCGGCAATGAGCAGTTCTTC
- | 13 | TRBJ2-2 | TRBV7-6 | - | CASRIGVTGELFF | TGTGCCAGCAGGATAGGGGTTACCGGGGAGCTGTTTTTT
- | 16 | TRBJ2-1 | TRBV2 | TRBD1 | CASPRSDRGIRNEQFF | TGTGCCAGCCCCCGGTCTGACAGGGGTATCCGAAATGAGCAGTTCTTC
- | 14 | TRBJ2-7 | TRBV11-2 | - | CASRQGFGSYEQYF | TGTGCCAGCAGACAGGGTTTCGGCTCCTACGAGCAGTACTTC
- | 15 | TRBJ2-7 | TRBV25-1 | - | CASSESQGLSYEQYF | TGTGCCAGCAGTGAATCCCAAGGTCTCTCCTACGAGCAGTACTTC
- | 13 | TRBJ2-1 | TRBV29-1 | - | CSVDWVGFNEQFF | TGCAGCGTTGATTGGGTCGGATTCAATGAGCAGTTCTTC
few | 14 | TRBJ2-2 | TRBV5-1 | - | CASSLEGATGELFF | TGCGCCAGCAGCTTGGAGGGTGCCACCGGGGAGCTGTTTTTT
- | 14 | TRBJ2-7 | TRBV11-2 | TRBD1 | CASSLRDRSWEQYF | TGTGCCAGCAGCCTCCGGGACAGGTCTTGGGAGCAGTACTTC
- | 14 | TRBJ1-1 | TRBV30 | TRBD1 | CAWSADRGNTEAFF | TGTGCCTGGAGTGCCGACAGGGGGAACACTGAAGCTTTCTTT
- | 14 | TRBJ2-7 | TRBV4-3 | - | CASSPRSGSYEQYF | TGCGCCAGCAGCCCCCGATCGGGATCTTACGAGCAGTACTTC
- | 13 | TRBJ2-7 | TRBV5-4 | TRBD2 | CASGPGGYDEQYF | TGTGCCAGCGGGCCGGGAGGGTACGACGAGCAGTACTTC
- | 13 | TRBJ2-7 | TRBV7-2 | - | CASSLGFSYEQYF | TGTGCCAGCAGCTTAGGATTTTCCTACGAGCAGTACTTC
- | 16 | TRBJ2-7 | TRBV27 | TRBD2 | CASSPSAGDLLGEQYF | TGTGCCAGCAGTCCCTCAGCGGGAGACCTCCTCGGGGAGCAGTACTTC
- | 15 | TRBJ2-1 | TRBV2 | TRBD2 | CASRVGLAEMNEQFF | TGTGCCAGCAGGGTGGGACTAGCGGAGATGAATGAGCAGTTCTTC
- | 14 | TRBJ2-1 | TRBV7-9 | TRBD1 | CASSLVDRGNEQFF | TGTGCCAGCAGCTTAGTGGACAGGGGCAATGAGCAGTTCTTC
- | 15 | TRBJ2-7 | TRBV4-1 | - | CASSQDNLVRYEQYF | TGCGCCAGCAGCCAAGATAATCTAGTCCGCTACGAGCAGTACTTC
- | 15 | TRBJ2-3 | TRBV7-6 | - | CASSYGVGRTDTQYF | TGTGCCAGCAGCTACGGAGTAGGGCGCACAGATACGCAGTATTTT
- | 14 | TRBJ2-1 | TRBV27 | - | CASMPQGPYNEQFF | TGTGCCAGCATGCCGCAGGGCCCCTACAATGAGCAGTTCTTC
- | 13 | TRBJ1-2 | TRBV7-9 | - | CASSMGASYGYTF | TGTGCCAGCAGCATGGGAGCGAGCTATGGCTACACCTTC
- | 13 | TRBJ2-3 | TRBV6-1 | TRBD1 | CANWDRDTDTQYF | TGTGCCAACTGGGACAGGGACACAGATACGCAGTATTTT
- | 12 | TRBJ2-3 | TRBV27 | - | CASSQYTDTQYF | TGTGCCAGCAGTCAGTACACAGATACGCAGTATTTT
- | 16 | TRBJ2-7 | TRBV2 | - | CASSGSEPNEPYEQYF | TGTGCCAGCAGTGGATCGGAACCGAATGAACCATACGAGCAGTACTTC
- | 17 | TRBJ2-7 | TRBV19 | TRBD2 | CASSIDLSATSLYEQYF | TGTGCCAGTAGTATAGATCTATCCGCGACTAGCTTGTACGAGCAGTACTTC
once | 14 | TRBJ2-7 | TRBV5-6 | - | CASSLVGLTYEQYF | TGTGCCAGCAGCTTGGTCGGCTTGACCTACGAGCAGTACTTC
- | 10 | TRBJ2-1 | TRBV6-1 | - | CASSEPLMFF | TGTGCCAGCAGTGAACCCTTAATGTTCTTC
- | 11 | TRBJ2-5 | TRBV13 | - | CASSFQETQYF | TGTGCCAGCAGCTTTCAAGAGACCCAGTACTTC
once | 15 | TRBJ1-2 | TRBV7-9 | - | CASSLAGAFNYGYTF | TGTGCCAGCAGCTTAGCAGGGGCCTTCAACTATGGCTACACCTTC
- | 20 | TRBJ2-2 | TRBV27 | TRBD2 | CASSLRIPGLAGVGTGELFF | TGTGCCAGCAGTTTGAGAATACCGGGACTAGCGGGAGTTGGTACCGGGGAGCTGTTTTTT
- | 15 | TRBJ2-7 | TRBV7-9 | TRBD1 | CASSSPRDSSYEQYF | TGTGCCAGCAGCTCCCCTAGGGACAGTAGCTACGAGCAGTACTTC
- | 13 | TRBJ2-7 | TRBV10-3 | - | CAISPGTHYEQYF | TGTGCCATTTCACCCGGGACACACTACGAGCAGTACTTC
- | 13 | TRBJ2-7 | TRBV7-9 | - | CASSLSRDYEQYF | TGTGCCAGCAGCTTATCGCGGGACTACGAGCAGTACTTC
- | 18 | TRBJ2-1 | TRBV10-3 | TRBD2 | CAISTRVSLAGVSNEQFF | TGTGCCATCAGTACCAGGGTATCACTAGCGGGAGTTTCGAATGAGCAGTTCTTC
- | 17 | TRBJ2-3 | TRBV29-1 | TRBD2 | CSVEGIGAGGRADTQYF | TGCAGCGTTGAAGGAATCGGAGCGGGAGGTAGGGCAGATACGCAGTATTTT
- | 18 | TRBJ1-5 | TRBV7-9 | - | CASSLVTPGGPSNQPQHF | TGTGCCAGCAGCTTAGTTACCCCCGGGGGGCCTAGCAATCAGCCCCAGCATTTT
- | 13 | TRBJ2-1 | TRBV2 | - | CASSTSSYNEQFF | TGTGCCAGCAGTACTAGCTCCTACAATGAGCAGTTCTTC
- | 15 | TRBJ1-1 | TRBV6-6 | - | CASRGTGWEDTEAFF | TGTGCCAGCAGGGGAACAGGGTGGGAGGACACTGAAGCTTTCTTT
- | 16 | TRBJ2-1 | TRBV5-4 | - | CASSSILGSSYNEQFF | TGTGCCAGCAGCTCTATACTTGGGAGCTCCTACAATGAGCAGTTCTTC
- | 18 | TRBJ2-7 | TRBV4-1 | - | CASSQVLFSGDSLDEQYF | TGCGCCAGCAGCCAAGTTCTCTTCTCCGGGGACTCCTTAGATGAGCAGTACTTC
- | 17 | TRBJ2-7 | TRBV11-2 | TRBD2 | CASSLEPLAGGAYEQYF | TGTGCCAGCAGCTTAGAGCCCCTAGCGGGAGGCGCGTACGAGCAGTACTTC